These T cell receptor beta chains were read from a single sample in a study of blood T cell repertoires in COVID-19. Sequencing used immunoSEQ multiplex PCR; TCRdb keeps in-frame clones, though not all of them. The sample has fewer than 120,000 clones, 75% to 80% seen once. Sequencing input: peripheral blood. The receptor source for this set is a woman aged 80 or over with active or convalescent COVID-19. Both conserved end residues are part of each CDR3. The order of the fields is J gene, D gene, V gene, clone size, CDR3 DNA, CDR3 protein. D genes are given only for firm matches. Clone size is stated in some rows and not others, as once, few, many or a class when expanded.

J: TRBJ1-2
D: NA
V: TRBV7-9
size: once
DNA: TGTGCCAGCAGCATGGGACGGCTTCGGGGGTATGGCTACACCTTC
CDR3: CASSMGRLRGYGYTF

J: TRBJ2-1
D: TRBD2
V: TRBV15
size: few
DNA: TGTGCCACCAGCAAAATCGGGAGGGCCCTCCTCTACAATGAGCAGTTCTTC
CDR3: CATSKIGRALLYNEQFF

J: TRBJ2-7
D: NA
V: TRBV9
size: NA
DNA: TGTGCCAGCAGCGTAGGTCACACACCAGGGGAGCAGTACTTC
CDR3: CASSVGHTPGEQYF

J: TRBJ2-2
D: TRBD1
V: TRBV28
size: few
DNA: TGTGCCAGCAGTTTCTTGGAAGCAGGGGGAAGTATCGGGGAGCTGTTTTTT
CDR3: CASSFLEAGGSIGELFF

J: TRBJ2-7
D: TRBD2
V: TRBV27
size: NA
DNA: TGTGCCAGCAGTTCTCCCTTGACTAGCGGATCATACGAGCAGTACTTC
CDR3: CASSSPLTSGSYEQYF

J: TRBJ2-1
D: TRBD2
V: TRBV2
size: few
DNA: TGTGCCAGCCAAGGGTGGGGACTAGGGTATGAGCAGTTCTTC
CDR3: CASQGWGLGYEQFF

J: TRBJ1-1
D: TRBD1
V: TRBV2
size: NA
DNA: TGTGCCAGCAGTGAAGCGCTGGGACAGGGGGTGTGGAGCACTGAAGCTTTCTTT
CDR3: CASSEALGQGVWSTEAFF

J: TRBJ2-5
D: NA
V: TRBV5-6
size: NA
DNA: TGTGCCAGCAGCTTAAGCTTGATGGAGACCCAGTACTTC
CDR3: CASSLSLMETQYF

J: TRBJ2-2
D: TRBD2
V: TRBV14
size: NA
DNA: TGTGCCAGCAGCCAAGATCGCGGGAGCATAACCGGGGAGCTGTTTTTT
CDR3: CASSQDRGSITGELFF

J: TRBJ2-3
D: NA
V: TRBV5-1
size: NA
DNA: TGCGCCAGCAGCTTGGTTCAGGGGAAAGATACGCAGTATTTT
CDR3: CASSLVQGKDTQYF

J: TRBJ1-1
D: TRBD1
V: TRBV6-1
size: NA
DNA: TGTGCCAGCAGTGCTCAGGGACAGGGGTTGATGAACACTGAAGCTTTCTTT
CDR3: CASSAQGQGLMNTEAFF

J: TRBJ1-5
D: NA
V: TRBV4-2
size: NA
DNA: TGTGCCAGCAGCCGCTCAGGGGAAAATCAGCCCCAGCATTTT
CDR3: CASSRSGENQPQHF

J: TRBJ2-1
D: NA
V: TRBV19
size: NA
DNA: TGTGCCAGTAGTCCCCGGAGGGCTGGTGAGCAGTTCTTC
CDR3: CASSPRRAGEQFF

J: TRBJ1-1
D: NA
V: TRBV29-1
size: NA
DNA: TGCAGCGTTGAATATTCGTCTCCGGTCACTGAAGCTTTCTTT
CDR3: CSVEYSSPVTEAFF

J: TRBJ1-1
D: NA
V: TRBV18
size: NA
DNA: TGTGCCAGCTCACCATATACCGGGAGCACTGAAGCTTTCTTT
CDR3: CASSPYTGSTEAFF

J: TRBJ1-5
D: TRBD1
V: TRBV28
size: NA
DNA: TGTGCCAGCAGTTCGACAGGGCGGGGCGGGACCCAGCATTTT
CDR3: CASSSTGRGGTQHF

J: TRBJ2-5
D: NA
V: TRBV2
size: NA
DNA: TGTGCCAGCAGTCCACAGGGGAGGGAGACCCAGTACTTC
CDR3: CASSPQGRETQYF

J: TRBJ2-1
D: TRBD2
V: TRBV7-6
size: few
DNA: TGTGCCAGCAGGATAATAGCGGGACCTTACAATGAGCAGTTCTTC
CDR3: CASRIIAGPYNEQFF

J: TRBJ2-7
D: TRBD1
V: TRBV5-4
size: NA
DNA: TGTGCCAGCAGCTTGGGGACAGGAGGCTCCTACGAGCAGTACTTC
CDR3: CASSLGTGGSYEQYF

J: TRBJ2-7
D: TRBD2
V: TRBV20-1
size: NA
DNA: TGCAGTGCTAGTCCCGGGGGGAAAGGTTGGGACGAGCAGTACTTC
CDR3: CSASPGGKGWDEQYF

J: TRBJ2-1
D: TRBD2
V: TRBV10-3
size: NA
DNA: TGTGCCATCAGTGCGACTCTAGCGGGAGGGCTTTACAATGAGCAGTTCTTC
CDR3: CAISATLAGGLYNEQFF